The clone carrying this T cell receptor (beta chain) showed up just a few times. The method was immunoSEQ multiplex PCR; TCRdb's version includes in-frame clones alone and lacks a portion of them. Among 40,000 to 50,000 clones, approximately 80% were seen once, and the ten largest hold 0.95% to 1.5%. The CDR3 loop spans 14 amino acids. V was clipped by 2 bases and J by 8 bases, with 18 bases between them. Germline V gives CDR1 SQVTM, CDR2 ANQGSEA. Indicated treatment: preoperative locoregional IRX-2 cytokine immunotherapy. Preoperative locoregional IRX-2 cytokine immunotherapy was tested in the phase Ib source study. The data derive from a study of preoperative IRX-2 immunotherapy in early breast cancer.

The sample consisted of tumor tissue, taken after IRX-2 immunotherapy. The chain is built from TRBV29-1 and TRBJ1-2; TRBD1 is a possible D gene (5 bases). The clonotype comes from a human donor with breast cancer. CDR3 protein: CSVEPITGPGGYTF. The CDR3 DNA is TGCAGCGTTGAACCGATTACAGGCCCGGGGGGCTACACCTTC.